The clone carrying this T cell receptor beta chain was counted only a few times. Its antigen is undetermined. cDNA synthesis used the whole RNA isolate, giving expressed TCRB sequences. The average read count of naive, central memory and regulatory T cell samples was several million. Clones were sequenced by immunoSEQ multiplex PCR, and TCRdb holds only the in-frame ones, with some missing. The data contain 810,000 or so clones, roughly 17% of them singletons. This sample was taken from a study of beta chain features in type 1 diabetes. The study, taken as a whole, reports: There were fewer insertions and more deletions at the VDJ junctions of type 1 diabetes patients. The study found moderately but significantly shorter TCRB CDR3s in all four CD4+ subsets of Type 1 diabetes patients. Cells with high TCR expression could be over-represented by cDNA sequencing.

This CDR3 contains 15 residues. The V gene's germline CDR1 is MGHDK and CDR2 SYGVNS. V was cut by 6 bases and J by 0 bases, with 12 bases left in between. This chain uses TRBV25-1 with TRBJ1-3, with TRBD1 as a possible D gene (5 bases). The sequencing sample was made of naive CD4+ T cells from blood. This clonotype originated in a woman aged 18-35 years in good health. For the CDR3, the DNA is TGTGCCAGCAGCCTTGGGGGGAACTCTGGAAACACCATATATTTT. This sequence encodes CASSLGGNSGNTIYF.